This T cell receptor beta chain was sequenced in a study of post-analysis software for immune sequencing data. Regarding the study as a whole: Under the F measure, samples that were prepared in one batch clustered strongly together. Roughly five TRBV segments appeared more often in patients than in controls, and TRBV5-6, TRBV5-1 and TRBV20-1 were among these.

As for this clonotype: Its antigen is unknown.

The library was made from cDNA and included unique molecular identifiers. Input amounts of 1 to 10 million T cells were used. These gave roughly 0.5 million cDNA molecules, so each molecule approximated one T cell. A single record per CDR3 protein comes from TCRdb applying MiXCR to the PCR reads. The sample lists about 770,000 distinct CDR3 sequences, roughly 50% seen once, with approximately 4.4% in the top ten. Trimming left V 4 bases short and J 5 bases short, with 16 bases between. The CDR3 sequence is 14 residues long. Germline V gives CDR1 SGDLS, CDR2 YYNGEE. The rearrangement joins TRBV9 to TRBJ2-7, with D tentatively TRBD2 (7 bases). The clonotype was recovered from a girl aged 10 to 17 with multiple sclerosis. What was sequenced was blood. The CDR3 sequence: CASSPGASGNEQYF. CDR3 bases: TGTGCCAGCAGCCCAGGGGCTAGCGGAAACGAGCAGTACTTC.